The 29 T cell receptor beta chains in this list originate from one sample, sequenced in a study of naive and memory T cell subsets. An equimolar mix of two oligonucleotides served as the beta constant-region primer for TRBC1 and TRBC2. Nested alpha and beta constant-region primers with the SP2 primer drove four PCR rounds on ligated cDNA. Via MiXCR, TCRdb re-called the UMI-ligation and nested PCR reads, giving one row per CDR3 protein. This sample has approximately 80,000 distinct CDR3 sequences, with about 10% found just once. The sample taken for sequencing was naive CD8+ T cells from blood. Every receptor here comes from a human donor in good health.

The chain employs TRBV24-1 and TRBJ2-1, with 8 bases matching TRBD2. CDR1 KGHDR and CDR2 SFDVKD come from the germline V gene. V lost 3 bases and J lost 8; bases outside the gene matches: 8. This CDR3 contains 15 residues. The CDR3, as DNA: TGTGCCACCAGTGATCGAAGTAGCGGGAAGGATGAGCAGTTCTTC. The encoded protein is CATSDRSSGKDEQFF.

This clonotype has ten or more counts. The J gene is TRBJ2-1, the V gene TRBV28, with TRBD2 matching 11 bases. Looked up from germline, CDR1 is MDHEN and CDR2 is SYDVKM. V shed 6 bases, J shed 8 bases, and the junction held 9 bases outside the gene matches. The CDR3 sequence is 15 residues long. The CDR3 DNA reads TGTGCCAGCAGACCTAGCGGGAGGTGGCGGGATGAGCAGTTCTTC. Translated: CASRPSGRWRDEQFF. Filled out from reference TRBV28 and TRBJ2-1, the complete variable domain reads DVKVTQSSRYLVKRTGEKVFLECVQDMDHENMFWYRQDPGLGLRLIYFSYDVKMKEKGDIPEGYSVSREKKERFSLILESASTNQTSMYLCASRPSGRWRDEQFFGPGTRLTVL.

This clonotype was recorded at least ten times. The chain combines TRBV4-1 with TRBJ1-1; D gene unclear. The V end lost 1 base, the J end lost 6 bases, and 18 bases lay between the germline ends. Germline V gives CDR1 MGHRA, CDR2 YSYEKL. The CDR3 covers 16 residues. The CDR3 here is CASSQVPRQTRPEAFF. The CDR3 bases are TGCGCCAGCAGCCAAGTTCCCCGCCAAACTAGGCCTGAAGCTTTCTTT.

The chain uses TRBV19 and TRBJ2-2; no clear D. Germline CDR1 is LNHDA and CDR2 is SQIVND (reference sequence). This CDR3 has 14 amino acids. Trimming removed 3 bases from V and 7 bases from J, with 12 bases in between. CDR3 loop: CASSMSHQLGELFF. CDR3 DNA: TGTGCCAGTAGTATGAGTCACCAGCTCGGGGAGCTGTTTTTT.

In its sample, this clonotype was seen a few times. CDR3 sequence (DNA): TGTGCCAGCAGCCGACTCGGGACAGCCGGGGTCATTCAGTACTTC. Protein product: CASSRLGTAGVIQYF. The chain couples TRBV7-9 to TRBJ2-4; 7 nucleotides match TRBD1. The CDR3 runs to 15 residues. The V and J ends lost 5 bases and 9 bases, in that order; junction bases with no gene match: 13. The germline V gene has CDR1 SEHNR and CDR2 FQNEAQ (reference sequence).

The chain carries TRBV27 and TRBJ1-5; no firm D call. Trimming cost V 2 bases and J 3 bases, with 8 bases left between them. Germline values: CDR1 MNHEY, CDR2 SMNVEV (reference sequence). CDR3 size: 14 residues. The CDR3 loop is CASSLGRDNQPQHF. The CDR3 region has the DNA TGTGCCAGCAGTTTAGGTAGGGACAATCAGCCCCAGCATTTT.

This clonotype was counted at least ten times. The chain joins TRBV20-1 to TRBJ2-1; tentative D call: TRBD2 (6 bases). V dropped 2 bases and J dropped 8 bases, with 16 bases sitting between them. The CDR3 totals 14 residues. CDR1 is DFQATT, CDR2 SNEGSKA, per germline (reference sequence). Here the CDR3 reads CSARLPGAKDEQFF. The CDR3 nucleotides read TGCAGTGCTAGACTACCGGGAGCGAAGGATGAGCAGTTCTTC.

In its sample, this clonotype was seen many times. The chain recombines TRBV7-2 with TRBJ2-3; no clear D. The CDR3 has 16 residues. Trimming stripped 5 bases from V and 0 bases from J, with 15 bases between. From germline, CDR1 is SGHTA and CDR2 FQGNSA. CDR3 region: CASSNHYQPSTDTQYF. The CDR3 coding sequence is TGTGCCAGCAGCAACCACTACCAGCCTAGCACAGATACGCAGTATTTT.

The sample holds a few counts of this clonotype. The genes are TRBV3-1 and TRBJ2-2; 8 bases map to TRBD1. Germline loops: CDR1 LGHDT, CDR2 YNNKEL (reference sequence). This CDR3 is built from 16 residues. The trim removed 3 bases at V and 4 bases at J, leaving 7 bases unmatched. The CDR3 nucleotides read TGTGCCAGCAGCCACATCGGACAGGGAGGCACCGGGGAGCTGTTTTTT. It specifies CASSHIGQGGTGELFF.

The chain employs TRBV12-3 or TRBV12-4 and TRBJ2-3; unclear D gene. V lost 2 bases and J lost 2, with 5 bases in between. The CDR3 is 13 amino acids. CDR3 DNA sequence: TGTGCCAGCAGTTTAACAATCACAGATACGCAGTATTTT. This gives the protein CASSLTITDTQYF.

This clonotype was found a few times. The CDR3 region is CASSPPGSQPQHF. The CDR3 DNA reads TGTGCCAGCAGCCCCCCGGGCTCTCAGCCCCAGCATTTT. J is TRBJ1-5 and V is TRBV11-2; D remains unclear. Germline-derived CDR1 and CDR2 are SGHAT and FQNNGV. The CDR3 contains 13 residues. Trimming took 5 bases from V and 6 from J, leaving 11 bases between them.

This clonotype has a count of ten or more. V is TRBV10-3 and J is TRBJ2-7, with D possibly TRBD2 on 5 matching bases. Germline CDR1 is ENHRY and CDR2 is SYGVKD. V lost 0 bases and J 7 bases, leaving 13 bases between the germline ends. The CDR3 is made up of 14 amino acids. The chain's CDR3 is CAISESLGVYEQYF. CDR3 DNA: TGTGCCATCAGTGAGTCGCTCGGGGTCTATGAGCAGTACTTC.

About this clonotype: This may be a read error, as it is one base from a much larger clone. The chain links TRBV29-1 to TRBJ1-4; tentative D call: TRBD1 (6 bases). The CDR3 totals 13 residues. In germline, CDR1 is SQVTM, CDR2 ANQGSEA. The DNA of the CDR3 is TGCAGCGTTGAAGACGGGGGCAGCTCCGGGATAACTTTT. Translating it yields CSVEDGGSSGITF.

This clonotype came up many times. V and J are TRBV20-1 and TRBJ2-7, with TRBD2 as a possible D gene (5 bases). CDR3 length equals 13 residues. The germline V gene encodes CDR1 DFQATT and CDR2 SNEGSKA (reference sequence). Trimming removed 1 base at V and 1 base at J, with 8 bases between. Here the CDR3 reads CSARGLASYEQYF. The DNA for the CDR3 is TGCAGTGCTAGAGGGCTAGCTTCCTACGAGCAGTACTTC.

The chain uses TRBV27 and TRBJ2-2, with D possibly TRBD2 on 6 matching bases. Germline V lookup: CDR1 MNHEY, CDR2 SMNVEV (reference sequence). V lost 7 bases and J lost 0, with 12 bases in between. The CDR3 is made up of 15 amino acids. CDR3 in amino acids: CASNEAGANTGELFF. In nucleotides, the CDR3 is TGTGCCAGCAACGAAGCGGGCGCGAACACCGGGGAGCTGTTTTTT.

This clonotype was found a few times. The chain employs TRBV24-1 and TRBJ1-1; unclear D gene. Germline CDR1 reads KGHDR; CDR2 reads SFDVKD. The length of the CDR3 is 11 residues. Trimming removed 9 bases from V and 5 bases from J, with 9 bases in between. CDR3 loop: CATRGSTEAFF. In DNA, the CDR3 is TGTGCCACCCGAGGTAGTACTGAAGCTTTCTTT.

In this sample, this clonotype turned up a few times. The genes are TRBV28 and TRBJ1-6, with D possibly matching TRBD1 (5 bases). Germline loops: CDR1 MDHEN, CDR2 SYDVKM. V was cut by 2 bases and J by 10 bases, with 18 bases left in between. The CDR3 is 16 amino acids. The CDR3 DNA follows: TGTGCCAGCAGTTTAGGTTGGGAGGCTCAGGGATCACCCCTCCACTTT. Amino acid sequence: CASSLGWEAQGSPLHF.

This clonotype was picked up a small number of times. The rearrangement joins TRBV4-1 to TRBJ2-2, with 8 bases lining up with TRBD2. The CDR3 consists of 16 residues. After removal of 0 bases from V and 4 bases from J, the junction contained 4 bases not matched to a gene. The germline V gene has CDR1 MGHRA and CDR2 YSYEKL. The CDR3 region is CASSQDPSGLTGELFF. CDR3 nucleotide sequence: TGCGCCAGCAGCCAAGACCCTAGCGGGCTCACCGGGGAGCTGTTTTTT.

This rearrangement joins TRBV10-3 to TRBJ2-7; D unresolved. The V end lost 3 bases, the J end lost 0 bases, and 6 bases lay between the germline ends. This CDR3 contains 13 residues. Germline values: CDR1 ENHRY, CDR2 SYGVKD. CDR3 DNA sequence: TGTGCCATCAGTGATCTTAGCTCCTACGAGCAGTACTTC. It encodes CAISDLSSYEQYF.

The chain combines TRBV27 with TRBJ2-1; D may be TRBD1 (6 bases). The V gene's germline CDR1 is MNHEY and CDR2 SMNVEV (reference sequence). CDR3 length equals 16 residues. Trimming pared 0 bases from V and 5 bases from J, leaving 14 bases between. The CDR3 protein is CASSLSEGDFHNEQFF. The CDR3 nucleotides read TGTGCCAGCAGTTTATCAGAGGGGGATTTTCACAATGAGCAGTTCTTC.

A single count supports this clonotype. This may be a read error: a much more frequent sequence differs by one nucleotide. In this CDR3 the conserved last residue, phenylalanine or tryptophan, is missing, so a read error is likely. The rearrangement uses TRBV14 and TRBJ1-5; D unclear. V shed 5 bases and J shed 5 bases, with 16 bases lying between them. In germline, CDR1 is SGHDN, CDR2 FVKESK. The CDR3 runs to 15 residues. In nucleotides, the CDR3 is TGTGCCAGCAGCTCACCACTGAAATCCGATCAGCCCCAGCATTCT. Protein sequence: CASSSPLKSDQPQHS.

This rearrangement joins TRBV27 to TRBJ2-1, with 8 positions matching TRBD1. This CDR3 is built from 16 residues. The germline CDR1 and CDR2 sequences are MNHEY and SMNVEV (reference sequence). V trimming: 3 bases; J trimming: 7 bases; junction bases outside the gene matches: 11. The CDR3 reads CASSFSTGEKMNEQFF. CDR3 nucleotides: TGTGCCAGCAGTTTTTCGACAGGGGAAAAAATGAATGAGCAGTTCTTC.

In its sample, this clonotype was seen many times. This chain connects TRBV27 to TRBJ2-3; D remains ambiguous. The germline gives CDR1 MNHEY, CDR2 SMNVEV (reference sequence). The germline V and J ends were trimmed by 0 bases and 0 bases, with 10 bases remaining between them. There are 16 residues in the CDR3. The CDR3 sequence is CASSLSEFPSTDTQYF. CDR3 DNA: TGTGCCAGCAGTTTATCGGAGTTTCCTAGCACAGATACGCAGTATTTT.

A few counts support this clonotype. The chain is built from TRBV15 and TRBJ2-1; 11 bases match TRBD2. This CDR3 spans 17 amino acids. Trimming at V came to 3 bases and at J to 8 bases, leaving 12 bases not matched to a gene. CDR1 is LNHNV, CDR2 YYDKDF, per germline (reference sequence). The CDR3 reads CATSRGKLAGDVDEQFF. The CDR3 DNA sequence: TGTGCCACCAGCAGGGGGAAACTAGCGGGAGATGTGGATGAGCAGTTCTTC.

The table lists this clonotype with many counts. The J gene is TRBJ2-5, the V gene TRBV13; TRBD1 agrees at 8 bases. Germline V gives CDR1 PRHDT, CDR2 FYEKMQ (reference sequence). The CDR3 is made up of 13 amino acids. The junction had 0 bases not matched to a gene; V was cut back by 3 bases and J by 3 bases. The CDR3 reads CASSLTGEETQYF. In nucleotides, the CDR3 is TGTGCCAGCAGCTTGACAGGGGAAGAGACCCAGTACTTC. The variable domain in full, completed from reference TRBV13 and TRBJ2-5, reads AAGVIQSPRHLIKEKRETATLKCYPIPRHDTVYWYQQGPGQDPQFLISFYEKMQSDKGSIPDRFSAQQFSDYHSELNMSSLELGDSALYFCASSLTGEETQYFGPGTRLLVL.

CDR3 coding DNA: TGTGCCAGCAGCGACCGCGGGACTAGAAACAATGAGCAGTTCTTC. Translation gives CASSDRGTRNNEQFF. The V call is TRBV5-4, the J call TRBJ2-1; 8 bases agree with TRBD2. Germline CDR1 and CDR2: SGHNT and YYREEE (reference sequence). J gave up 5 bases and V 4 bases, and 8 bases lay outside the gene matches. The CDR3 covers 15 residues.

This clonotype occurred once. The chain links TRBV3-1 to TRBJ2-1, with D possibly TRBD2 on 5 matching bases. Germline CDR1 reads LGHDT; CDR2 reads YNNKEL (reference sequence). V lost 4 bases and J lost 1, with 17 bases in between. The CDR3 contains 17 residues. CDR3 bases: TGTGCCAGCAGCCGACTGGCCGGGGAAAGGTCCTACAATGAGCAGTTCTTC. It codes for CASSRLAGERSYNEQFF.

This clonotype was detected many times. This sequence joins TRBV7-9 and TRBJ1-5; a weak D match, TRBD1 (6 bases). V was clipped by 5 bases and J by 2 bases, with 10 bases between them. Looked up from germline, CDR1 is SEHNR and CDR2 is FQNEAQ (reference sequence). The CDR3 spans 14 residues. CDR3 coding DNA: TGTGCCAGCAGCCCATGGACAGGCAATCAGCCCCAGCATTTT. Protein sequence: CASSPWTGNQPQHF.

This clonotype occurred a few times. CDR3 region: CASSYVTSGMETQYF. Written as DNA, the CDR3 is TGTGCCAGCAGTTACGTGACTAGCGGGATGGAGACCCAGTACTTC. The chain employs TRBV6-5 and TRBJ2-5, with 11 bases lining up with TRBD2. The J segment lost 5 bases and the V segment lost 2 bases, leaving 4 bases of the junction unmatched. Germline values: CDR1 MNHEY, CDR2 SVGAGI. This CDR3 is 15 amino acids long.